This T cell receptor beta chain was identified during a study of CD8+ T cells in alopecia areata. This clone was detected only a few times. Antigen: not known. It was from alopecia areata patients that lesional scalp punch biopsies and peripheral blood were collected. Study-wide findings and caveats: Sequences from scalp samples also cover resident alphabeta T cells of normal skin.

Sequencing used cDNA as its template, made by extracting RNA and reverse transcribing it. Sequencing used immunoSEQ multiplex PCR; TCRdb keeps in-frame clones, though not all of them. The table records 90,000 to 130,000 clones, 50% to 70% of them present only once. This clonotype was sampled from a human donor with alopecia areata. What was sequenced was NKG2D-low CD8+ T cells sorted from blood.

CDR3 amino acids: CSVSINKVSEAFF. In DNA form, the CDR3 reads TGCAGCGTGTCGATAAACAAGGTCTCTGAAGCTTTCTTT. The chain couples TRBV29-1 to TRBJ1-1; no definite D call. The V and J ends lost 6 bases and 6 bases respectively, with 17 bases between them. Germline loops: CDR1 SQVTM, CDR2 ANQGSEA. The CDR3 runs to 13 residues.